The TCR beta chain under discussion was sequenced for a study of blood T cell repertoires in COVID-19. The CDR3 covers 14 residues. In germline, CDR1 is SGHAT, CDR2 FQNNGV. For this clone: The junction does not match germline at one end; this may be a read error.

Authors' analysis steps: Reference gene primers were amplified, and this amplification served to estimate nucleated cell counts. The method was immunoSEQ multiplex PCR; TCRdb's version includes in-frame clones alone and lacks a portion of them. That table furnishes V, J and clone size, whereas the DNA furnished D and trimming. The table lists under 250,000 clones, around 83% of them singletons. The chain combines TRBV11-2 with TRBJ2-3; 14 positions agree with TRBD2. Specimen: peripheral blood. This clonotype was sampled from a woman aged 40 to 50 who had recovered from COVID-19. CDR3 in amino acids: CASSQEGLAGGWSF. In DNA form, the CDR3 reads TGTGCCAGCAGCCAGGAAGGACTAGCGGGGGGTTGGAGTTTT.